These 32 T cell receptor beta chains originate from one sample sequenced in a study of blood T cell repertoires in COVID-19. Some clones are missing from TCRdb's copy, which holds only in-frame ones; the method was immunoSEQ multiplex PCR. This sample has roughly 59,000 clones; about 81% occur once, and the top ten carry about 15%. The sample comprised peripheral blood. These receptors all come from an elderly man with acute or convalescent COVID-19.

The rearrangement joins TRBV12-5 to TRBJ2-3; a weak D match, TRBD2 (6 bases). The germline gives CDR1 LGHNT, CDR2 FRNRAP. V lost 0 bases to trimming and J lost 3 bases, with 16 bases between them. CDR3 length: 17 residues. CDR3 residues: CASGLVRGTEGTDTQYF. CDR3 nucleotide sequence: TGTGCTAGTGGTTTGGTACGCGGGACGGAAGGTACAGATACGCAGTATTTT.

The genes are TRBV15 and TRBJ2-4, with TRBD1 matching over 7 bases. The CDR3 is 16 amino acids. Germline lookup yields CDR1 LNHNV and CDR2 YYDKDF (reference sequence). The J segment lost 0 bases and the V segment lost 4 bases, leaving 6 bases of the junction unmatched. The CDR3, as DNA: TGTGCCACCAGCACCGACAGGGCGGGAGCCAAAAACATTCAGTACTTC. Translation gives CATSTDRAGAKNIQYF.

The chain is built from TRBV2 and TRBJ1-2, with 9 bases lining up with TRBD1. The CDR3 totals 13 residues. CDR1 is SNHLY, CDR2 FYNNEI, per germline. After removal of 8 bases from V and 4 bases from J, the junction contained 5 bases not matched to a gene. In DNA form, the CDR3 reads TGTGCCAGCCGGGACAGGGTGAGCTATGGCTACACCTTC. Translated, it gives CASRDRVSYGYTF.

In this sample, this clone turned up a few times. The V gene is TRBV9, the J gene TRBJ1-6; 7 bases agree with TRBD1. Germline V CDR1 and CDR2: SGDLS, YYNGEE. Unmatched junction bases numbered 8, after V lost 2 bases and J lost 6 bases. The CDR3 totals 16 residues. CDR3 amino acids: CASSVLGTAVNSPLHF. CDR3 nucleotide sequence: TGTGCCAGCAGCGTCCTGGGGACAGCAGTTAATTCACCCCTCCACTTT.

The V and J genes are TRBV5-1 and TRBJ2-7, with 11 bases lining up with TRBD2. With 2 bases clipped from V and 4 bases from J, the junction kept 8 bases outside the gene matches. CDR3 length equals 16 residues. Per germline, CDR1 SGHRS and CDR2 YFSETQ. The CDR3 sequence is CASSFTPSGGTYEQYF. CDR3 DNA sequence: TGCGCCAGCAGCTTTACCCCTAGCGGGGGGACGTACGAGCAGTACTTC. Full variable domain (remainder filled in from reference TRBV5-1 and TRBJ2-7): KAGVTQTPRYLIKTRGQQVTLSCSPISGHRSVSWYQQTPGQGLQFLFEYFSETQRNKGNFPGRFSGRQFSNSRSEMNVSTLELGDSALYLCASSFTPSGGTYEQYFGPGTRLTVT.

The chain is built from TRBV6-5 and TRBJ2-7; weak D call: TRBD2 (5 bases). V was trimmed by 0 bases and J by 5 bases, leaving 14 bases between them. Germline V gives CDR1 MNHEY, CDR2 SVGAGI. This CDR3 spans 15 amino acids. The CDR3 bases are TGTGCCAGCAGTTACTCTCGGAGGTGGTTAGACGAGCAGTACTTC. It yields the protein CASSYSRRWLDEQYF.

This clone was recorded a few times. The genes are TRBV5-1 and TRBJ2-7; 8 nucleotides match TRBD1. There are 12 residues in the CDR3. Germline CDR1 SGHRS, CDR2 YFSETQ. The V and J ends lost 5 bases and 6 bases, in that order; junction bases with no gene match: 4. CDR3 protein: CASRSDRAEQYF. CDR3 nucleotide sequence: TGCGCCAGCAGGTCGGACAGGGCCGAGCAGTACTTC.

This chain links TRBV19 with TRBJ1-1; D is possibly TRBD1 (5 bases). Trimming stripped 4 bases from V and 3 bases from J, with 12 bases between. Per germline, CDR1 LNHDA and CDR2 SQIVND (reference sequence). The CDR3 loop spans 14 amino acids. The CDR3, as DNA: TGTGCCAGTAGTAGGCAGGGCTCGGACACTGAAGCTTTCTTT. Its translation is CASSRQGSDTEAFF.

The rearrangement uses TRBV5-1 and TRBJ2-5; TRBD1 or TRBD2 may be the D gene (7 bases each). Germline loops: CDR1 SGHRS, CDR2 YFSETQ. V lost 4 bases, J lost 9 bases, and 22 bases lay in between. The CDR3 sequence is 15 residues long. For the CDR3, the DNA is TGCGCCAGCAGCCTGGGACAGACGTTGGGAGGGGCCCAGTACTTC. Its translation: CASSLGQTLGGAQYF.

J is TRBJ1-1 and V is TRBV2; no definite D call. Between the trimmed V and J ends, which lost 2 bases and 6 bases, there was a span of 13 bases. CDR1 SNHLY and CDR2 FYNNEI come from the germline V gene. The CDR3 spans 14 residues. The CDR3 nucleotides read TGTGCCAGCAGTGAACCTGCGGATAGGTCTGAAGCTTTCTTT. Translating it yields CASSEPADRSEAFF.

The gene calls are TRBV6-4 and TRBJ2-1; 9 bases fit TRBD2. CDR3 size: 17 residues. The junction had 7 bases not matched to a gene; V was cut back by 0 bases and J by 4 bases. Germline CDR1 and CDR2: MRHNA and SNTAGT. Here the CDR3 reads CASSDSGEAGGYNEQFF. The CDR3 DNA reads TGTGCCAGCAGTGACTCGGGGGAAGCGGGGGGTTACAATGAGCAGTTCTTC.

In this sample, this clone turned up once. The rearrangement joins TRBV6-6 to TRBJ2-5, with unresolved D. In germline, CDR1 is MNHNY, CDR2 SVGAGI (reference sequence). Trimming left V 5 bases short and J 7 bases short, with 8 bases between. This CDR3 region has 11 residues. The CDR3 region has the DNA TGTGCCAGCAGTCCCGGTGGGACCCAGTACTTC. Protein product: CASSPGGTQYF.

The chain employs TRBV3-1 (or the pseudogene TRBV3-2) and TRBJ2-3; D gene uncertain. This CDR3 contains 14 residues. Germline CDR1 and CDR2: LGHDT and YNNKEL (reference sequence). The ends were cut back, 0 bases at V and 4 bases at J, with 8 bases in the middle. The CDR3 sequence is CASSQEWQADTQYF. Here the CDR3 DNA reads TGTGCCAGCAGCCAAGAATGGCAGGCAGATACGCAGTATTTT.

This clone was seen a single time. V and J are TRBV4-3 and TRBJ2-3; tentatively, D is TRBD1 (5 bases). Trimming took 3 bases from V and 4 from J, leaving 11 bases between them. The CDR3 consists of 14 residues. Per the germline V gene, CDR1 is LGHNA and CDR2 is YSLEER. CDR3: CASSQSGFPDTQYF. CDR3 bases: TGCGCCAGCAGCCAGTCAGGGTTCCCAGATACGCAGTATTTT.

V usage is TRBV7-3 and J usage is TRBJ2-7; TRBD1 matches at 12 bases. Germline loops: CDR1 SGHTA, CDR2 FQGTGA. This CDR3 region has 16 residues. The ends lost 1 base at V and 4 bases at J; junction bases unmatched: 5. The DNA for the CDR3 is TGTGCCAGCAGCTTAATTCGGGACAGGGGGCAATACGAGCAGTACTTC. It is translated as CASSLIRDRGQYEQYF.

Concerning this clone: This same CDR3 is encoded by further DNA sequences in the sample. CDR3 sequence reads: CASSQDRGPYEQYF. Written as DNA, the CDR3 is TGTGCCAGCAGCCAAGACAGGGGGCCCTACGAGCAGTACTTC. The chain joins TRBV3-1 (or the pseudogene TRBV3-2) to TRBJ2-7, with 8 bases identical to TRBD1. Germline V lookup: CDR1 LGHDT, CDR2 YNNKEL (reference sequence). V trimming: 0 bases; J trimming: 2 bases; junction bases outside the gene matches: 0. This CDR3 region has 14 residues.

The chain couples TRBV27 to TRBJ2-1; no clear D gene. The V gene lost 6 bases and the J gene lost 0 bases, with 12 bases spanning the gap. CDR1 and CDR2 (germline): MNHEY, SMNVEV (reference sequence). The CDR3 covers 15 residues. For the CDR3, the DNA is TGTGCCAGCAGAGCGCAGCGAGGCTCCTACAATGAGCAGTTCTTC. This translates into CASRAQRGSYNEQFF.

This chain joins TRBV21-1 and TRBJ2-5; no DNA check was done on the table's D call, TRBD1. TRBV21-1 corresponds to a pseudogene. The CDR3 consists of 15 residues. CDR3 bases: TGTGCCAGCAGCAAAGCCTGGGACATCCAAGAGACCCAGTACTTC. Translated: CASSKAWDIQETQYF.

The chain is built from TRBV27 and TRBJ2-3; 7 bases match TRBD1. This CDR3 is built from 13 residues. V was pared by 6 bases and J by 0 bases, with 0 bases of the junction left unmatched. CDR1 is MNHEY, CDR2 SMNVEV, per germline (reference sequence). CDR3 coding DNA: TGTGCCAGCAGGACAGGGAGCACAGATACGCAGTATTTT. Translated: CASRTGSTDTQYF.

The chain uses TRBV9 and TRBJ1-1; D unresolved. Germline values: CDR1 SGDLS, CDR2 YYNGEE. This CDR3 has 13 amino acids. V was shortened by 4 bases and J by 0 bases, with 7 bases between the two germline ends. The chain's CDR3 is CASSYTVNTEAFF. CDR3 nucleotides: TGTGCCAGCAGCTATACAGTGAACACTGAAGCTTTCTTT.

V usage is TRBV20-1 and J usage is TRBJ1-5; tentatively, D is TRBD1 (5 bases). Germline loops: CDR1 DFQATT, CDR2 SNEGSKA (reference sequence). This CDR3 is 14 amino acids long. V lost 3 bases to trimming and J lost 5 bases, with 14 bases between them. The CDR3 DNA is TGCAGTGCTAGTTATATGACAGAAGATCAGCCCCAGCATTTT. Amino acid sequence: CSASYMTEDQPQHF.

The J gene is TRBJ1-3, the V gene TRBV9, with no clear D. The ends were cut back, 1 base at V and 2 bases at J, with 4 bases in the middle. There are 13 residues in the CDR3. Germline CDR1 reads SGDLS; CDR2 reads YYNGEE. As DNA, the CDR3 is TGTGCCAGCAGCGTAAATACTGGAAACACCATATATTTT. Residues: CASSVNTGNTIYF.

This chain joins TRBV3-1 (or the pseudogene TRBV3-2) and TRBJ1-2, with no clear D. V lost 0 bases, J lost 7 bases, and 6 bases lay in between. This CDR3 spans 12 amino acids. Germline-derived CDR1 and CDR2 are LGHDT and YNNKEL (reference sequence). CDR3 sequence: CASSQDAGGYTF. CDR3 coding DNA: TGTGCCAGCAGCCAAGATGCGGGTGGCTACACCTTC.

The rearrangement links TRBV23-1 to TRBJ2-7; TRBD2 is a possible D gene (6 bases). TRBV23-1 counts as an open reading frame of uncertain function. The CDR3 has 15 residues. V was cut by 5 bases and J by 4 bases, with 18 bases left in between. The CDR3 region has the DNA TGCGCCAGCAGTTTACTAGCCATTTTAGATTACGAGCAGTACTTC. This codes for CASSLLAILDYEQYF.

The V call is TRBV5-8, the J call TRBJ2-7, with 11 bases that match TRBD2. This CDR3 is built from 15 residues. The germline CDR1 and CDR2 sequences are SGHTS and YDEGEE. The junction had 3 bases not matched to a gene; V was cut back by 0 bases and J by 4 bases. DNA for the CDR3: TGTGCCAGCAGCTTGGGTCTAGCGGGAGGTTACGAGCAGTACTTC. Translating it yields CASSLGLAGGYEQYF.

This sequence joins TRBV6-2 or TRBV6-3 and TRBJ1-2, with D possibly matching TRBD1 (6 bases). V was cut by 5 bases and J by 0 bases, with 10 bases left in between. The CDR3 runs 14 residues. Germline CDR1 reads MNHEY; CDR2 reads SVGEGT. CDR3 loop: CASSPQGPNYGYTF. The DNA of the CDR3 is TGTGCCAGCAGTCCACAGGGACCTAACTATGGCTACACCTTC.

This chain uses TRBV7-2 with TRBJ1-2; D perhaps matches TRBD1 (6 bases). Germline-derived CDR1 and CDR2 are SGHTA and FQGNSA. Trimming took 1 base from V and 4 from J, leaving 16 bases between them. CDR3 length equals 16 residues. This chain's CDR3 is CASSLGGGGGSYGYTF. In DNA form, the CDR3 reads TGTGCCAGCAGCTTAGGGGGAGGGGGAGGTAGCTATGGCTACACCTTC.

V gene TRBV30 combines with J gene TRBJ2-5, with a possible D match to TRBD2 (6 bases). The CDR3 sequence is 13 residues long. Germline CDR1 GTSNPN, CDR2 SVGIG (reference sequence). Between the trimmed V and J ends, which lost 4 bases and 7 bases, there was a span of 16 bases. The chain's CDR3 is CAWTDTVGGTQYF. Here the CDR3 DNA reads TGTGCCTGGACCGATACCGTGGGAGGGACCCAGTACTTC. Full variable domain (rest looked up from reference TRBV30 and TRBJ2-5): SQTIHQWPATLVQPVGSPLSLECTVEGTSNPNLYWYRQAAGRGLQLLFYSVGIGQISSEVPQNLSASRPQDRQFILSSKKLLLSDSGFYLCAWTDTVGGTQYFGPGTRLLVL.

The chain is built from TRBV20-1 and TRBJ2-1; D perhaps matches TRBD1 (5 bases). V lost 3 bases and J lost 0, with 12 bases in between. CDR3 size: 15 residues. CDR1 and CDR2 from the germline V gene are DFQATT and SNEGSKA (reference sequence). The CDR3 sequence is CSASPFDSSYNEQFF. Here the CDR3 DNA reads TGCAGTGCTAGTCCATTTGACAGCTCCTACAATGAGCAGTTCTTC.

V usage is TRBV28 and J usage is TRBJ1-6; D uncertain. The CDR3 loop spans 17 amino acids. Trimming cost V 3 bases and J 3 bases, with 15 bases left between them. CDR1 MDHEN and CDR2 SYDVKM come from the germline V gene. This chain's CDR3 is CASSLPRGRDYNSPLHF. The DNA for the CDR3 is TGTGCCAGCAGTTTGCCGCGGGGTCGGGACTATAATTCACCCCTCCACTTT.

The CDR3 spells CASRRSVLAYEQYF. DNA of the CDR3: TGTGCCAGCAGGCGCTCGGTCCTAGCCTACGAGCAGTACTTC. The chain has TRBV5-5 and TRBJ2-7; D remains unclear. V lost 5 bases and J lost 2, with 14 bases in between. The CDR3 is made up of 14 amino acids. Germline V gives CDR1 SGHKS, CDR2 YYEKEE (reference sequence).

This clone was found a few times. J is TRBJ1-5 and V is TRBV6-5, with D possibly TRBD1 on 6 matching bases. Germline lookup yields CDR1 MNHEY and CDR2 SVGAGI. V lost 5 bases and J 0 bases, leaving 8 bases between the germline ends. CDR3 length equals 14 residues. The CDR3 DNA follows: TGTGCCAGCAGTCGGGACATTAGCAATCAGCCCCAGCATTTT. This gives the protein CASSRDISNQPQHF.